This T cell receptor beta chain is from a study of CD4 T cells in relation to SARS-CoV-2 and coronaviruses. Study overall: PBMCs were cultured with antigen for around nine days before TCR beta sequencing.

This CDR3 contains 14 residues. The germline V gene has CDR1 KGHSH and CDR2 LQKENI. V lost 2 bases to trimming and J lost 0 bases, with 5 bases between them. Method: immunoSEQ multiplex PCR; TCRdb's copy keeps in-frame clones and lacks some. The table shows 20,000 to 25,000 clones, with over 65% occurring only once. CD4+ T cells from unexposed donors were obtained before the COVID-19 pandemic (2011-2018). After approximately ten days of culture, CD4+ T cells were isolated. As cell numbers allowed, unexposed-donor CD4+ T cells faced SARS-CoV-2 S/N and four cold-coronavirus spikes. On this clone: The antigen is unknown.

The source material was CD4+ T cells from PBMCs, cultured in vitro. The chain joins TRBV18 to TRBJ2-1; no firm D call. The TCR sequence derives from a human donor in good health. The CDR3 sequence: CASSPDPSYNEQFF. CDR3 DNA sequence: TGTGCCAGCTCACCAGACCCCTCCTACAATGAGCAGTTCTTC.